These T cell receptor beta chains were read from a single sample in a study of response to subunit inactivated influenza vaccine. TCRdb used MiXCR to reprocess the RT-PCR reads, holding one entry per CDR3 protein. The profile shows fewer than 550,000 distinct CDR3 sequences, roughly 25% of them singletons. The sequencing used CD4+ T cells sorted from PBMCs, collected about 5 days after vaccination. Source of these receptors: a man in his forties or fifties who received an inactivated influenza vaccine. Both conserved end residues are part of each CDR3. The order of the fields is V gene, D gene, clone size, J gene, CDR3 protein, CDR3 DNA. A D gene is named only where the DNA matches it firmly. Clone sizes are given selectively: once, few, many, or a class where the clone is expanded.

V gene: TRBV29-1; D gene: TRBD2; clone size: -; J gene: TRBJ2-7; CDR3 protein: CSVGIGTSGPYEQYF; CDR3 DNA: TGCAGCGTTGGGATAGGGACTAGCGGACCGTACGAGCAGTACTTC
V gene: TRBV12-3/TRBV12-4; D gene: TRBD2; clone size: -; J gene: TRBJ2-3; CDR3 protein: CASKIAGATDTQYF; CDR3 DNA: TGTGCCAGCAAGATAGCGGGGGCCACAGATACGCAGTATTTT
V gene: TRBV4-2; D gene: -; clone size: few; J gene: TRBJ1-3; CDR3 protein: CASSQVPGSGNTIYF; CDR3 DNA: TGTGCCAGCAGCCAAGTCCCCGGGTCGGGAAACACCATATATTTT
V gene: TRBV19; D gene: TRBD2; clone size: -; J gene: TRBJ2-3; CDR3 protein: CASSSRAGSTDTQYF; CDR3 DNA: TGTGCCAGTAGTAGCCGAGCGGGGAGCACAGATACGCAGTATTTT
V gene: TRBV10-1; D gene: TRBD1; clone size: -; J gene: TRBJ1-4; CDR3 protein: CASSRGPDEKLFF; CDR3 DNA: TGCGCCAGCAGCAGGGGGCCTGATGAAAAACTGTTTTTT
V gene: TRBV5-1; D gene: -; clone size: -; J gene: TRBJ2-1; CDR3 protein: CASSLRSWGDNEQFF; CDR3 DNA: TGCGCCAGCAGCCTACGGAGCTGGGGAGACAATGAGCAGTTCTTC
V gene: TRBV29-1; D gene: TRBD1; clone size: -; J gene: TRBJ2-3; CDR3 protein: CSVVGTVASSTDTQYF; CDR3 DNA: TGCAGCGTTGTGGGGACAGTGGCTTCTAGCACAGATACGCAGTATTTT
V gene: TRBV20-1; D gene: -; clone size: -; J gene: TRBJ2-2; CDR3 protein: CSARAILTGELFF; CDR3 DNA: TGCAGTGCTAGAGCCATTTTGACCGGGGAGCTGTTTTTT
V gene: TRBV4-1; D gene: TRBD2; clone size: -; J gene: TRBJ2-2; CDR3 protein: CASSHGTMNTGELFF; CDR3 DNA: TGCGCCAGCAGCCACGGGACTATGAACACCGGGGAGCTGTTTTTT
V gene: TRBV6-1; D gene: TRBD1; clone size: -; J gene: TRBJ2-1; CDR3 protein: CASSRQGPYNEQFF; CDR3 DNA: TGTGCCAGCAGTCGACAGGGCCCGTACAATGAGCAGTTCTTC
V gene: TRBV10-3; D gene: -; clone size: -; J gene: TRBJ2-6; CDR3 protein: CAISVRAGSSGANVLTF; CDR3 DNA: TGTGCCATCAGTGTGAGGGCAGGAAGTTCTGGGGCCAACGTCCTGACTTTC
V gene: TRBV4-1; D gene: TRBD1; clone size: few; J gene: TRBJ2-5; CDR3 protein: CASSRGQGNEETQYF; CDR3 DNA: TGCGCCAGCAGCCGGGGACAGGGTAACGAGGAGACCCAGTACTTC
V gene: TRBV20-1; D gene: -; clone size: few; J gene: TRBJ1-4; CDR3 protein: CSASQGPTNEKLFF; CDR3 DNA: TGCAGTGCTAGCCAGGGCCCGACTAATGAAAAACTGTTTTTT
V gene: TRBV28; D gene: -; clone size: -; J gene: TRBJ1-5; CDR3 protein: CASSLWAGNQPQHF; CDR3 DNA: TGTGCCAGCAGTTTATGGGCAGGCAATCAGCCCCAGCATTTT
V gene: TRBV12-3/TRBV12-4; D gene: -; clone size: -; J gene: TRBJ2-3; CDR3 protein: CASSFIDSGTQYF; CDR3 DNA: TGTGCCAGCAGTTTTATCGATAGTGGTACGCAGTATTTT
V gene: TRBV11-1; D gene: -; clone size: few; J gene: TRBJ2-3; CDR3 protein: CASSLSGAGTQYF; CDR3 DNA: TGTGCCAGCAGCTTGTCAGGGGCTGGTACGCAGTATTTT